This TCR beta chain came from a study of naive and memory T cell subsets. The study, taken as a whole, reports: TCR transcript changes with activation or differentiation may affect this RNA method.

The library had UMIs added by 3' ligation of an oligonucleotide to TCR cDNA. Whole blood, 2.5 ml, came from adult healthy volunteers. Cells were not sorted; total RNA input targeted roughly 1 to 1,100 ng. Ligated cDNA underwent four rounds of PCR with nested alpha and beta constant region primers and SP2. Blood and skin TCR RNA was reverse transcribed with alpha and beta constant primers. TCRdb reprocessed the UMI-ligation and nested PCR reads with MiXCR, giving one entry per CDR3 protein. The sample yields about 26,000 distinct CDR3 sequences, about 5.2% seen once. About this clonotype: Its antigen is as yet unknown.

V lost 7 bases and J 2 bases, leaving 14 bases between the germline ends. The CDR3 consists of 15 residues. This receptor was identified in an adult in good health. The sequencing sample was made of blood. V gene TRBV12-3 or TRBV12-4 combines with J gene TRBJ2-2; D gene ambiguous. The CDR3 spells CASTPSVGNTGELFF. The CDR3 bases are TGTGCCAGCACCCCCTCCGTGGGAAACACCGGGGAGCTGTTTTTT.